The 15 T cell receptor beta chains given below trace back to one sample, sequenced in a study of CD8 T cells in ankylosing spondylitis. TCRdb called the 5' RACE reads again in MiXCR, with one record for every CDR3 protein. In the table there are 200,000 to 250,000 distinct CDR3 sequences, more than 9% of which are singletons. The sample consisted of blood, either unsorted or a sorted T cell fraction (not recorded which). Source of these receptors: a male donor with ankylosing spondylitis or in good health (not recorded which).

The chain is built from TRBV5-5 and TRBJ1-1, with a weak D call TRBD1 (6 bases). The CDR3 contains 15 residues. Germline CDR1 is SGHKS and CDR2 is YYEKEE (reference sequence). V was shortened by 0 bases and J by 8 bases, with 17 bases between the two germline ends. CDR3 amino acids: CASSLEGGATSEAFF. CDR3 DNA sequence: TGTGCCAGCAGCTTGGAGGGGGGGGCAACGTCGGAAGCTTTCTTT.

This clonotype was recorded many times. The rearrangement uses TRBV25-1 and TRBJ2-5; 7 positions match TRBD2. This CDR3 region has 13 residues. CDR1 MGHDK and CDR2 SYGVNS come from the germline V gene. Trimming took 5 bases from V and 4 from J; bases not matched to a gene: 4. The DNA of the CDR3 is TGTGCCAGCAGTCCTAGCGGTCGAGAGACCCAGTACTTC. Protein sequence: CASSPSGRETQYF.

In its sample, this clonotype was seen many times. Here the CDR3 reads CASRLAGGRNTGELFF. The CDR3, as DNA: TGTGCCAGCAGACTAGCGGGGGGTCGGAACACCGGGGAGCTGTTTTTT. The chain has TRBV27 and TRBJ2-2, with 12 bases identical to TRBD2. Germline CDR1 is MNHEY and CDR2 is SMNVEV (reference sequence). V shed 6 bases and J 1 base; nucleotides not matched to a gene: 3. This CDR3 contains 16 residues.

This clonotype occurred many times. The DNA of the CDR3 is TGCAGTGCTAGCGTATATGGGGGGCTTAGCACAGATACGCAGTATTTT. Protein product: CSASVYGGLSTDTQYF. The chain links TRBV20-1 to TRBJ2-3; D might be TRBD1 or TRBD2, each matching 6 bases. Germline assignment: CDR1 DFQATT and CDR2 SNEGSKA (reference sequence). The CDR3 consists of 16 residues. Trimming pared 3 bases from V and 0 bases from J, leaving 16 bases between.

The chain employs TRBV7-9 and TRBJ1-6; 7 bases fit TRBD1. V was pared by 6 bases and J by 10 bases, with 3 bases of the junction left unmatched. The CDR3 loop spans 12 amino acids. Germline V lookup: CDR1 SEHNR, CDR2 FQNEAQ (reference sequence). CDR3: CASRWGQSPLHF. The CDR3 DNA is TGTGCCAGCAGATGGGGACAGTCACCCCTCCACTTT.

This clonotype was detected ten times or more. CDR3 region: CATSDRTGGKLFF. For the CDR3, the DNA is TGTGCCACCAGTGATCGGACAGGGGGGAAACTGTTTTTT. J is TRBJ1-4 and V is TRBV24-1; 10 nucleotides align to TRBD1. V shed 3 bases, J shed 11 bases, and the junction held 2 bases outside the gene matches. CDR3 length equals 13 residues. Germline V CDR1 and CDR2: KGHDR, SFDVKD.

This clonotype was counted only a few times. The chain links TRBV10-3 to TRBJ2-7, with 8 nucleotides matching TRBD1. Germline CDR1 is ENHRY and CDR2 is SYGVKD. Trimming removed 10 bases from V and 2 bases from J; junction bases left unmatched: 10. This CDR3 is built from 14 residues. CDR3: CATHLDRAAYEQYF. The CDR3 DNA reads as TGTGCCACCCACTTGGACAGGGCGGCCTACGAGCAGTACTTC.

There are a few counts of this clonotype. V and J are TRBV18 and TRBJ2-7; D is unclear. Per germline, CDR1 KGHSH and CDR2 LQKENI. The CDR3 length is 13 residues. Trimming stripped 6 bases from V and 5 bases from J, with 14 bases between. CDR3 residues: CASSPDTLHEQYF. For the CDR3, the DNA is TGTGCCAGCTCTCCCGATACTCTCCACGAGCAGTACTTC.

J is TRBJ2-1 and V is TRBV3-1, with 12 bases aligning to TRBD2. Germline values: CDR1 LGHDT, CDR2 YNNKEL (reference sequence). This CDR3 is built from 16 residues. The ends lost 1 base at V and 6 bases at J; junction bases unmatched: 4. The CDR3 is CASSQVASGGANEQFF. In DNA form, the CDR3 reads TGTGCCAGCAGCCAAGTAGCTAGCGGGGGGGCCAATGAGCAGTTCTTC.

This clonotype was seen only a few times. Written as DNA, the CDR3 is TGTGCCAGCAGGGGAGGGGGGCCAGTTAACTATGGCTACACCTTC. Translated: CASRGGGPVNYGYTF. The genes are TRBV6-1 and TRBJ1-2, with D possibly being TRBD1 (6 bases). Germline loops: CDR1 MNHNS, CDR2 SASEGT. The CDR3 contains 15 residues. V shed 6 bases and J shed 1 base, with 15 bases lying between them.

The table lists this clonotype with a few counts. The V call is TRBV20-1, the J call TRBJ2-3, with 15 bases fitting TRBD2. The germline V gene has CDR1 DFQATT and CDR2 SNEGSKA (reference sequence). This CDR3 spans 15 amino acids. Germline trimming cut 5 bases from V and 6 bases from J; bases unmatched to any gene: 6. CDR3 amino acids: CSAWTSGGAGDTQYF. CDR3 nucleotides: TGCAGTGCTTGGACTAGCGGGGGGGCAGGGGATACGCAGTATTTT.

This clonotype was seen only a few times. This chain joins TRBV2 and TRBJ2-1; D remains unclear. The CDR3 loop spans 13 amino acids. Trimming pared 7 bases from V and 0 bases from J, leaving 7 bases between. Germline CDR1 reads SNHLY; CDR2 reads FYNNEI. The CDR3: CASMISSYNEQFF. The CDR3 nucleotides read TGTGCCAGCATGATAAGCTCCTACAATGAGCAGTTCTTC.

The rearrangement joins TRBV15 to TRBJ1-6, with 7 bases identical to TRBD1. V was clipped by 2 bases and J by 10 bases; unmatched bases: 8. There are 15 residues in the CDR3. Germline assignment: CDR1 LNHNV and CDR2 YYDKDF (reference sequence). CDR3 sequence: CATSRPGTVGSPLHF. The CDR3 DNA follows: TGTGCCACCAGCAGACCCGGGACAGTGGGGTCACCCCTCCACTTT.

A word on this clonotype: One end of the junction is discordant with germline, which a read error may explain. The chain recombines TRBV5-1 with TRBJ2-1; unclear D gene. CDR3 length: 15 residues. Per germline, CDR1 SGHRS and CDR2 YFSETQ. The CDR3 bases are TGCGCCAGCAGCTATATGGCCACCGTTAACAATGAGCAGCTCTTC. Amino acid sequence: CASSYMATVNNEQLF.

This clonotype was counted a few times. The CDR3 is CASSFSNRRNQPQHF. The CDR3 DNA follows: TGTGCCAGCAGCTTTTCAAACAGGAGGAATCAGCCCCAGCATTTT. V is TRBV5-6 and J is TRBJ1-5, with a possible D match to TRBD1 (5 bases). This CDR3 comprises 15 residues. Between the trimmed V and J ends, which lost 2 bases and 4 bases, there was a span of 13 bases. Germline-derived CDR1 and CDR2 are SGHDT and YYEEEE. The variable domain in full, completed from reference TRBV5-6 and TRBJ1-5, reads DAGVTQSPTHLIKTRGQQVTLRCSPKSGHDTVSWYQQALGQGPQFIFQYYEEEERQRGNFPDRFSGHQFPNYSSELNVNALLLGDSALYLCASSFSNRRNQPQHFGDGTRLSIL.